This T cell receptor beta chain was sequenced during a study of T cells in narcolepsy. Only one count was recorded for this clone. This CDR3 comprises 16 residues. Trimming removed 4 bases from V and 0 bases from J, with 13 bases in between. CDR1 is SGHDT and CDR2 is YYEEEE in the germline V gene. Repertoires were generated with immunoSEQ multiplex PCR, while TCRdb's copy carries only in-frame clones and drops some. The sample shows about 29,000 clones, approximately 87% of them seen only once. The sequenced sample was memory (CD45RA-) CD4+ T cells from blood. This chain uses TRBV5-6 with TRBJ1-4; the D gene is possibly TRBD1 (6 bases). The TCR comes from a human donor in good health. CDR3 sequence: CASSHTTGSTNEKLFF. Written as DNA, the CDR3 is TGTGCCAGCAGCCACACAACAGGGTCAACTAATGAAAAACTGTTTTTT.